This TCR beta chain was obtained from a study of identical twins. Template switching added a universal primer site; cDNA carried unique molecular identifiers. MiXCR, applied by TCRdb to the 5' RACE reads, yields one record per CDR3 protein. This table has roughly 500,000 distinct CDR3 sequences, 20% to 25% appearing once. Germline V gene data show CDR1 as SGHKS and CDR2 as YYEKEE (reference sequence). The V gene lost 4 bases and the J gene lost 6 bases, with 14 bases spanning the gap. This CDR3 spans 14 amino acids. These same records also appear under a second study, on T cells expressing NK-cell markers. That work adds: The study found dominant NKG2C+ clonotypes at roughly 1.0-7.5% of CD8+ T cells in roughly six donors. Several donors likewise had their CD3+CD56-NKG2C+ fraction led by these clonotypes.

This rearrangement joins TRBV5-5 to TRBJ1-3; D may be TRBD1 (6 bases). What was sequenced was CD4+ T cells sorted from blood. The source of this sequence is a woman younger than 30 in good health. CDR3 protein: CASSGWGGENTIYF. In DNA, the CDR3 is TGTGCCAGCAGCGGTTGGGGGGGCGAAAACACCATATATTTT.